This record concerns one TCR beta chain sequence. The V end lost 6 bases, the J end lost 6 bases, and 9 bases lay between the germline ends. The CDR3 runs 12 residues. These data belong to a study of blood T cell repertoires in COVID-19. Original analysis: For nucleated cells, counts were estimated from reference gene primer amplification. Sequenced by immunoSEQ multiplex PCR; TCRdb stores in-frame clones only, minus some. V and J calls and clone size come straight from that table; D and trimming were deduced from the DNA. Of under 35,000 clones detected, about 87% appear once; the ten largest clones hold 11% to 15%.

Sequences were obtained from peripheral blood. The receptor comes from a man aged 60-69 years with active COVID-19. The chain has TRBV12-3 or TRBV12-4 and TRBJ2-1; no reliable D call. CDR3 sequence reads: CASSSWANEQFF. The CDR3 DNA sequence: TGTGCCAGCAGCTCTTGGGCCAATGAGCAGTTCTTC.